These 23 T cell receptor beta chains originate from one sample sequenced in a study of blood T cell repertoires in COVID-19. This table comes from immunoSEQ multiplex PCR, and its TCRdb copy is limited to in-frame clones, with some not included. The data hold around 370,000 clones, with 85% to 90% observed a single time. What was sequenced was peripheral blood. These TCRs come from a man aged 18 to 29 with active or convalescent COVID-19.

This sequence joins TRBV28 and TRBJ1-2; D remains ambiguous. This CDR3 contains 14 residues. Trimming shortened V by 4 bases and J by 1 base, and 10 bases separated the two germline ends. The germline V gene encodes CDR1 MDHEN and CDR2 SYDVKM. CDR3 region: CASSSTEVNYGYTF. The CDR3 DNA follows: TGTGCCAGCAGTTCCACGGAGGTTAACTATGGCTACACCTTC.

This rearrangement joins TRBV6-5 to TRBJ1-5; no firm D call. This CDR3 comprises 14 residues. V was cut by 8 bases and J by 1 base, with 12 bases left in between. CDR1 and CDR2 (germline): MNHEY, SVGAGI. The chain's CDR3 is CASGGISSNQPQHF. CDR3 nucleotide sequence: TGTGCCAGCGGAGGTATTTCGAGCAATCAGCCCCAGCATTTT.

This clone was observed a handful of times. The genes are TRBV7-9 and TRBJ1-4, with TRBD1 identical over 8 bases. Germline CDR1 SEHNR, CDR2 FQNEAQ (reference sequence). The length of the CDR3 is 13 residues. V shed 7 bases, J shed 8 bases, and the junction held 6 bases outside the gene matches. CDR3: CASTPGGTEKLFF. The CDR3 DNA is TGTGCCAGCACGCCAGGGGGCACAGAAAAACTGTTTTTT.

The genes are TRBV2 and TRBJ1-4, with D possibly TRBD1 on 5 matching bases. The CDR3 loop spans 16 amino acids. V lost 8 bases, J lost 0 bases, and 16 bases lay in between. Germline CDR1 SNHLY, CDR2 FYNNEI. CDR3 bases: TGTGCCAGCGGAGTGAGACAGATTGCAACTAATGAAAAACTGTTTTTT. Amino acid sequence: CASGVRQIATNEKLFF. Supplemented by reference TRBV2 and TRBJ1-4, the full variable domain reads EPEVTQTPSHQVTQMGQEVILRCVPISNHLYFYWYRQILGQKVEFLVSFYNNEISEKSEIFDDQFSVERPDGSNFTLKIRSTKLEDSAMYFCASGVRQIATNEKLFFGSGTQLSVL.

This clone was recorded only once. This rearrangement joins TRBV9 to TRBJ2-1; D is uncertain. V was cut by 5 bases and J by 5 bases, with 20 bases left in between. The CDR3 contains 16 residues. Germline V lookup: CDR1 SGDLS, CDR2 YYNGEE. CDR3 in DNA: TGTGCCAGCAGTCTGTGGTTAGACTCTCGGAACAATGAGCAGTTCTTC. Amino acids: CASSLWLDSRNNEQFF.

In DNA, the CDR3 is TGTGCCAGCAGCTTGGTCTCCAGGGATGGCTACACCTTC. This codes for CASSLVSRDGYTF. V usage is TRBV5-5 and J usage is TRBJ1-2, with a possible D match to TRBD1 (5 bases). V was shortened by 0 bases and J by 6 bases, with 9 bases between the two germline ends. Germline assignment: CDR1 SGHKS and CDR2 YYEKEE (reference sequence). CDR3 length: 13 residues.

The chain combines TRBV10-2 with TRBJ1-5; D ambiguous. In germline, CDR1 is WSHSY, CDR2 SAAADI. The CDR3 is made up of 13 amino acids. The CDR3 DNA reads as TGCGGCACAGCCGGGAATAGCAATCAGCCCCAGCATTTT. This encodes CGTAGNSNQPQHF.

V usage is TRBV18 and J usage is TRBJ1-1; the D is unclear. Germline values: CDR1 KGHSH, CDR2 LQKENI. The CDR3 covers 11 residues. The V and J ends lost 3 bases and 8 bases respectively, with 7 bases between them. The CDR3 nucleotides are TGTGCCAGCTCACCTACCGGGGAAGCTTTCTTT. Encoded protein: CASSPTGEAFF.

V is TRBV9 and J is TRBJ2-1; D is perhaps TRBD2 (7 bases). Between the trimmed V and J ends, which lost 0 bases and 7 bases, there was a span of 23 bases. The CDR3 sequence is 18 residues long. Germline assignment: CDR1 SGDLS and CDR2 YYNGEE. CDR3 sequence (DNA): TGTGCCAGCAGCGTAGGGCCTGGTTCAGCGGGAAGGGGGAATGAGCAGTTCTTC. Its translation is CASSVGPGSAGRGNEQFF.

The chain couples TRBV5-6 to TRBJ2-1; D is possibly TRBD1 (6 bases). The CDR3 runs 16 residues. From germline, CDR1 is SGHDT and CDR2 YYEEEE. V was clipped by 0 bases and J by 3 bases, with 13 bases between them. CDR3 sequence reads: CASSLERQAHYNEQFF. The CDR3 bases are TGTGCCAGCAGCTTGGAAAGACAGGCCCACTACAATGAGCAGTTCTTC.

In regard to this clone: One end of the junction is discordant with germline, which a read error may explain. The rearrangement uses TRBV7-7 and TRBJ2-2, with unresolved D. The CDR3 consists of 14 residues. Germline loops: CDR1 SSHAT, CDR2 FNYEAQ (reference sequence). The CDR3 DNA sequence: TGTGCTAGCAGCTTCAATATCGGCACCGGGGAGCTGTTTTTT. Amino acid sequence: CASSFNIGTGELFF.

The chain has TRBV29-1 and TRBJ2-7, with 10 bases matching TRBD1. Germline loops: CDR1 SQVTM, CDR2 ANQGSEA. CDR3 length: 15 residues. V lost 6 bases and J lost 4; bases outside the gene matches: 12. CDR3 amino acids: CSVPRPGQGMYEQYF. The CDR3 region has the DNA TGCAGCGTACCAAGACCGGGACAGGGGATGTACGAGCAGTACTTC.

The V gene is TRBV7-9, the J gene TRBJ1-1; 8 bases match TRBD1. Germline values: CDR1 SEHNR, CDR2 FQNEAQ (reference sequence). The length of the CDR3 is 15 residues. V lost 5 bases and J lost 7; bases outside the gene matches: 12. This CDR3 reads CASSLRQGQGGEAFF. The CDR3 DNA reads TGTGCCAGCAGCCTCAGACAAGGACAGGGTGGTGAAGCTTTCTTT. The full variable domain, its missing parts supplied by reference TRBV7-9 and TRBJ1-1, is DTGVSQNPRHKITKRGQNVTFRCDPISEHNRLYWYRQTLGQGPEFLTYFQNEAQLEKSRLLSDRFSAERPKGSFSTLEIQRTEQGDSAMYLCASSLRQGQGGEAFFGQGTRLTVV.

The V call is TRBV4-2, the J call TRBJ2-1, with 11 bases fitting TRBD2. V was pared by 1 base and J by 8 bases, with 16 bases of the junction left unmatched. In germline, CDR1 is LGHNA, CDR2 YNFKEQ. This CDR3 spans 19 amino acids. CDR3 nucleotide sequence: TGTGCCAGCAGCCAAGGACTAGCGGGACCTCGGGGGCATCGCGATGAGCAGTTCTTC. Translating it yields CASSQGLAGPRGHRDEQFF.

This clone was recorded a few times. The chain uses TRBV2 and TRBJ2-7, with D tentatively TRBD1 (5 bases). V was pared by 4 bases and J by 3 bases, with 16 bases between. The CDR3 spans 15 residues. The germline V gene encodes CDR1 SNHLY and CDR2 FYNNEI. The CDR3 nucleotides read TGTGCCAGCAGTGGTTTGTGGCAGGGTGGCTACGAGCAGTACTTC. It specifies CASSGLWQGGYEQYF.

This chain links TRBV19 with TRBJ2-5; 10 positions agree with TRBD2. CDR3 length: 19 residues. V shed 2 bases and J 0 bases; nucleotides not matched to a gene: 12. The germline gives CDR1 LNHDA, CDR2 SQIVND (reference sequence). CDR3 nucleotides: TGTGCCAGTAGTATATCAAGGGGGAAAGCGGGAGGGTACCAAGAGACCCAGTACTTC. This translates into CASSISRGKAGGYQETQYF.

Worth noting for this clone: Other DNA sequences in the same sample also yield this CDR3. The chain carries TRBV5-1 and TRBJ2-7; 8 nucleotides agree with TRBD2. With V trimmed by 1 base and J by 7 bases, 13 bases remained unmatched. The V gene's germline CDR1 is SGHRS and CDR2 YFSETQ. The CDR3 spans 16 residues. The CDR3 protein is CASSLRPGGGSQEQYF. Written as DNA, the CDR3 is TGCGCCAGCAGCTTGCGCCCCGGGGGGGGATCACAAGAGCAGTACTTC.

This chain connects TRBV9 to TRBJ2-1; D not resolved. CDR3 size: 13 residues. The V gene lost 3 bases and the J gene lost 2 bases, with 6 bases spanning the gap. From germline, CDR1 is SGDLS and CDR2 YYNGEE. CDR3 sequence (DNA): TGTGCCAGCAGCGGGGCCACCTACAATGAGCAGTTCTTC. The encoded protein is CASSGATYNEQFF.

The J gene is TRBJ2-1, the V gene TRBV6-5; 8 nucleotides agree with TRBD2. V shed 4 bases, J shed 0 bases, and the junction held 2 bases outside the gene matches. Germline loops: CDR1 MNHEY, CDR2 SVGAGI. The CDR3 covers 15 residues. CDR3 DNA sequence: TGTGCCAGCAGTTTAGCGGGACCCTCCTACAATGAGCAGTTCTTC. As protein: CASSLAGPSYNEQFF.

V and J are TRBV19 and TRBJ1-2; the D gene is possibly TRBD1 (5 bases). This CDR3 contains 13 residues. CDR1 and CDR2 (germline): LNHDA, SQIVND (reference sequence). V was cut by 5 bases and J by 8 bases, with 15 bases left in between. The CDR3 DNA reads as TGTGCCAGTAGTCGAGCCTGGCGGGGCGGCTACACCTTC. Translating it yields CASSRAWRGGYTF. The full variable domain, rest sourced from reference TRBV19 and TRBJ1-2, is DGGITQSPKYLFRKEGQNVTLSCEQNLNHDAMYWYRQDPGQGLRLIYYSQIVNDFQKGDIAEGYSVSREKKESFPLTVTSAQKNPTAFYLCASSRAWRGGYTFGSGTRLTVV.

This chain joins TRBV19 and TRBJ1-5; 9 positions agree with TRBD1. CDR1 and CDR2 from the germline V gene are LNHDA and SQIVND (reference sequence). This CDR3 has 15 amino acids. V lost 6 bases to trimming and J lost 0 bases; unmatched junction nucleotides: 3. In DNA form, the CDR3 reads TGTGCCAGTAGACCGACAGGGGGTAGCAATCAGCCCCAGCATTTT. Translation: CASRPTGGSNQPQHF.

This clone was counted a few times. This specimen includes other DNA sequences encoding the same CDR3. This chain joins TRBV28 and TRBJ2-7; D gene uncertain. Germline V gives CDR1 MDHEN, CDR2 SYDVKM. The ends were cut back, 3 bases at V and 3 bases at J, with 3 bases in the middle. The CDR3 length is 11 residues. CDR3 in amino acids: CASSFRYEQYF. Written as DNA, the CDR3 is TGTGCCAGCAGTTTTCGCTACGAGCAGTACTTC. The whole variable domain, filled in from reference TRBV28 and TRBJ2-7, reads DVKVTQSSRYLVKRTGEKVFLECVQDMDHENMFWYRQDPGLGLRLIYFSYDVKMKEKGDIPEGYSVSREKKERFSLILESASTNQTSMYLCASSFRYEQYFGPGTRLTVT.

J is TRBJ2-5 and V is TRBV5-1, with 8 bases lining up with TRBD1. CDR3 size: 15 residues. Germline V gene data show CDR1 as SGHRS and CDR2 as YFSETQ. V shed 4 bases, J shed 5 bases, and the junction held 10 bases outside the gene matches. The CDR3 region is CASSPSTGGGETQYF. The DNA for the CDR3 is TGCGCCAGCAGCCCCTCTACAGGGGGTGGTGAGACCCAGTACTTC.